Detailed here is one T cell receptor (beta chain). The antigen is undetermined. A much more abundant neighbour one base away suggests this may be a read error. The data stem from a study of T-cell reconstitution after alpha-beta-depleted transplantation in children. Study results and caveats: TCRbeta diversity was high at day 60 in some patients (a result of surviving recipient T cells and thymic progenitors). Alpha-beta T cells present about two months after transplant were reported to originate from several hundred expanded graft clones.

As it was prepared, the TCRbeta library received unique molecular identifiers. TCRdb independently ran MiXCR on the PCR reads; one entry per CDR3 protein. The sample has a few hundred thousand distinct CDR3 sequences; approximately 10% are singletons. Here the sequenced sample was peripheral blood, taken 180 days after TCRalphabeta/CD19-depleted stem cell transplant. The origin of this receptor is a male patient between 2 and 10 years old who had a stem cell transplant for chronic granulomatous disease, so the T cells may come from the graft donor.

CDR3 amino acids: CSSSPWDGAYNEQFF. CDR3 DNA sequence: TGTTCCAGCAGCCCCTGGGACGGAGCCTACAATGAGCAGTTCTTC. The chain couples TRBV7-9 to TRBJ2-1; the D call may be TRBD1 or TRBD2 (5 bases each). The CDR3 sequence is 15 residues long. Germline CDR1 reads SEHNR; CDR2 reads FQNEAQ (reference sequence).